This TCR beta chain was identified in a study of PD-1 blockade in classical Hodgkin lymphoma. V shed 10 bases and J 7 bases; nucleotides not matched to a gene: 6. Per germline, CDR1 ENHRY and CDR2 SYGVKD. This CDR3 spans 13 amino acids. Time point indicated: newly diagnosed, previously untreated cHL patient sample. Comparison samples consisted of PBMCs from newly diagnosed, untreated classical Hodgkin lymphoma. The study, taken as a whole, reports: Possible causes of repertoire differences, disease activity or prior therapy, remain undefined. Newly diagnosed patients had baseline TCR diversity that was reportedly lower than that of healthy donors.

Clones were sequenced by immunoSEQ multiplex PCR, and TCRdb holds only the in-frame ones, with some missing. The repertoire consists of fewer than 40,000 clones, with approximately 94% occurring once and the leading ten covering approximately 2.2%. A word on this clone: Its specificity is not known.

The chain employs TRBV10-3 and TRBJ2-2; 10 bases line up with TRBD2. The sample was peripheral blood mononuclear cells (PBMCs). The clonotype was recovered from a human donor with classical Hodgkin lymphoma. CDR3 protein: CATQREGVGELFF. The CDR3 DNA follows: TGTGCCACGCAGCGGGAGGGGGTCGGGGAGCTGTTTTTT.